This T cell receptor beta chain was sequenced during a study of blood T cell repertoires in COVID-19. About the research overall: Samples representing acute and convalescent COVID-19 were sourced from the United States, Italy and Spain. T cells, B-cell-depleted T cells, or PBMCs supplied cDNA or gDNA.

In the study's own analysis: Reference gene primer amplification in the assay estimated nucleated cell counts. Clones were sequenced by immunoSEQ multiplex PCR, and TCRdb holds only the in-frame ones, with some missing. D and trimming were read from the DNA, whereas the V and J calls and clone size are those reported in that table. The table lists around 100,000 clones, 81% of them singletons. It was during active infection that Seattle patients were enrolled and then longitudinally followed. Trimming cost V 11 bases and J 6 bases, with 17 bases left between them. Germline CDR1 is MNHGY and CDR2 is SAAAGT. This CDR3 has 13 residues.

The source material was peripheral blood. The origin of this receptor is a man older than 75 with COVID-19, enrolled during active disease. The chain joins TRBV6-8 to TRBJ1-5; D not resolved. The CDR3 sequence is CAVPDCSGQPQHF. The DNA for the CDR3 is TGTGCCGTGCCTGACTGTTCGGGTCAGCCCCAGCATTTT.